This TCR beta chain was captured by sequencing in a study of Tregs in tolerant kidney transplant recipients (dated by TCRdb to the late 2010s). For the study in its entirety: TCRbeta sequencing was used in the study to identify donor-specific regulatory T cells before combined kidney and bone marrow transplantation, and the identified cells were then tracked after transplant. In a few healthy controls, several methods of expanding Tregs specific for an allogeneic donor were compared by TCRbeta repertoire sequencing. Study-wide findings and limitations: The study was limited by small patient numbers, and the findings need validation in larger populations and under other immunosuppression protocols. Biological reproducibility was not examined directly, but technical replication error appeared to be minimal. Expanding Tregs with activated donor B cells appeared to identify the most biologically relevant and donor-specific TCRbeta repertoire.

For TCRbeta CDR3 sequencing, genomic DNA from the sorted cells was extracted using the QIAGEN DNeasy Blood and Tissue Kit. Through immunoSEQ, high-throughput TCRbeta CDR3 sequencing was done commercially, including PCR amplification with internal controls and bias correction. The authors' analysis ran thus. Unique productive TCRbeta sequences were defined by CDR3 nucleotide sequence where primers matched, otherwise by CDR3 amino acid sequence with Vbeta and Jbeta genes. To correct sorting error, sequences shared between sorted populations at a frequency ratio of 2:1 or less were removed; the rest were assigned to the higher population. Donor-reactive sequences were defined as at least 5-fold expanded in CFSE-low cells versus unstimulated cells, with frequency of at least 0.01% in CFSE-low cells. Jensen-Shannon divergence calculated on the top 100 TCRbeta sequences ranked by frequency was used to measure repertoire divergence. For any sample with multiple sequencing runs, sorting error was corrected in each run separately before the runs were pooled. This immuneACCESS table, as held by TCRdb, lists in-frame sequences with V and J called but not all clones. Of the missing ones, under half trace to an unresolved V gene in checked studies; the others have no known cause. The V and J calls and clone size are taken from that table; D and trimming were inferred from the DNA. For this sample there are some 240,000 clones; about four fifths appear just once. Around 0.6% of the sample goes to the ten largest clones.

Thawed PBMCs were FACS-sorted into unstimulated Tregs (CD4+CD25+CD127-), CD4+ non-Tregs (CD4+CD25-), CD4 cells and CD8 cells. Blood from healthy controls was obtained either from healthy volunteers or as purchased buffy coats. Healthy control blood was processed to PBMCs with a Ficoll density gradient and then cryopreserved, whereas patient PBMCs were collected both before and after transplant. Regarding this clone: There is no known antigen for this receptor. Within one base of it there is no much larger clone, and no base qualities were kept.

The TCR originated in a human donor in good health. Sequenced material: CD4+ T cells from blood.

The bases read TGCAGCGTGCGTTGGGGGGCGGGCTACACCTTC. Its amino acids are CSVRWGAGYTF. The chain uses TRBV29-1 and TRBJ1-2; tentative D gene TRBD1, with 6 bases matching. Trimming costs V 6 bases and J 8 bases, and their ends lie 13 bases apart. Per the germline V gene, SQVTM is the CDR1 and ANQGSEA is the CDR2. The CDR3 goes from the cysteine to the phenylalanine over 11 residues. Only the CDR3 DNA is retained, 33 bases long and in frame from the first base. The entire variable domain, with the stretches around the CDR3 drawn from the reference TRBV29-1 and TRBJ1-2 proteins, is SAVISQKPSRDICQRGTSLTIQCQVDSQVTMMFWYRQQPGQSLTLIATANQGSEATYESGFVIDKFPISRPNLTFSTLTVSNMSPEDSSIYLCSVRWGAGYTFGSGTRLTVV.